This is a list of T cell receptor beta chains from one sample in a study of T cells in Graves' hyperthyroidism and ophthalmopathy. Each CDR3 protein is one row after TCRdb ran MiXCR on the multiplex PCR reads. The top ten hold 34% of the sample, which has fewer than 450,000 distinct CDR3 sequences, approximately 18% seen once. The sample consisted of blood. The receptors derive from a woman under 40 with Graves' hyperthyroidism that later progressed to Graves' ophthalmopathy. The CDR3 runs from the conserved cysteine through the conserved F or W. Fields, in order: J gene, clone size, V gene, D gene, CDR3 DNA, CDR3 protein. D genes are given only for firm matches. Some rows mark clone size as missing; the rest say once, few, many or name a class of expanded clone.

J: TRBJ2-2
size: many
V: TRBV10-3
D: TRBD2
DNA: TGTGCCATCAGTGAGTCAATCAGCGGGATGAACACCGGGGAGCTGTTTTTT
CDR3: CAISESISGMNTGELFF

J: TRBJ1-2
size: many
V: TRBV29-1
D: TRBD1
DNA: TGCAGCGTACAGGGGGCCCCGGCTAACTATGGCTACACCTTC
CDR3: CSVQGAPANYGYTF

J: TRBJ1-2
size: few
V: TRBV18
D: .
DNA: TGTGCCAGCTCACCCGCCGGGCAGGGAAACTATGGCTACACCTTC
CDR3: CASSPAGQGNYGYTF

J: TRBJ2-3
size: many
V: TRBV2
D: TRBD2
DNA: TGTGCCAGCAGCAGCCCTAGCGGGGGGGTTATCGACACAGATACGCAGTATTTT
CDR3: CASSSPSGGVIDTDTQYF

J: TRBJ1-1
size: many
V: TRBV4-1
D: .
DNA: TGCGCCAGCAGCCAAGTCGGGGAAGGGGCCACTGAAGCTTTCTTT
CDR3: CASSQVGEGATEAFF

J: TRBJ2-3
size: many
V: TRBV27
D: .
DNA: TGTGCCAGCAGTTTAGGGGATTTTGATACGCAGTATTTT
CDR3: CASSLGDFDTQYF

J: TRBJ2-7
size: few
V: TRBV6-1
D: TRBD1
DNA: TGTGCCAGCAGTAAACGCGGACAGGGAAGCTCCTACGAGCAGTACTTC
CDR3: CASSKRGQGSSYEQYF

J: TRBJ1-2
size: .
V: TRBV2
D: .
DNA: TGTGCCAGCAGTGAAAGCGGTGGCGGGAACTATGGCTACACCTTC
CDR3: CASSESGGGNYGYTF

J: TRBJ2-7
size: many
V: TRBV20-1
D: .
DNA: TGCAGTGCTAGAGTTTCGGGAAACTACGAGCAGTACTTC
CDR3: CSARVSGNYEQYF

J: TRBJ1-1
size: many
V: TRBV12-3/TRBV12-4
D: TRBD1
DNA: TGTGCCAGCAGTTTTCCAAATCGCCCGCCACAAGCCGGGACAGGGTCGGGAACTGAAGCTTTCTTT
CDR3: CASSFPNRPPQAGTGSGTEAFF

J: TRBJ2-1
size: .
V: TRBV11-2
D: TRBD2
DNA: TGTGCCAGCAGCTTAGGAGCGACTAGCGGGATAGCCTACAATGAGCAGTTCTTC
CDR3: CASSLGATSGIAYNEQFF

J: TRBJ2-3
size: .
V: TRBV4-1
D: TRBD2
DNA: TGCGCCAGCAGCCAAGGGAGGACTAGCGTCACAGATACGCAGTATTTT
CDR3: CASSQGRTSVTDTQYF

J: TRBJ2-1
size: .
V: TRBV30
D: .
DNA: TGTGCCTGGAGTGTAGGTAGGCGGGAGCAGTTCTTC
CDR3: CAWSVGRREQFF

J: TRBJ2-1
size: many
V: TRBV12-3/TRBV12-4
D: TRBD2
DNA: TGTGCCAGCACCCAGGAGACTAGCGGGAGAAATGAGCAGTTCTTC
CDR3: CASTQETSGRNEQFF

J: TRBJ1-1
size: .
V: TRBV20-1
D: .
DNA: TGCAGTGCTAGTCGAGGGGGGACTGAAGCTTTCTTT
CDR3: CSASRGGTEAFF

J: TRBJ2-5
size: few
V: TRBV15
D: .
DNA: TGTGCCACCAGCAGGTCTCGGGAGAACCAAGAGACCCAGTACTTC
CDR3: CATSRSRENQETQYF

J: TRBJ2-7
size: .
V: TRBV30
D: .
DNA: TGTGCCTGGACAGGAGATACGGGGGAGCAGTACTTC
CDR3: CAWTGDTGEQYF

J: TRBJ2-1
size: few
V: TRBV4-2
D: TRBD2
DNA: TGTGCCAGCAGCCAAGGCTTAGCGGGAGTTTATGAGCAGTTCTTC
CDR3: CASSQGLAGVYEQFF

J: TRBJ2-1
size: many
V: TRBV6-2/TRBV6-3
D: TRBD2
DNA: TGTGCCAGCAGTTACACCGTAGCGGGGGGGAGAGATGAGCAGTTCTTC
CDR3: CASSYTVAGGRDEQFF

J: TRBJ2-5
size: few
V: TRBV20-1
D: TRBD1
DNA: TGCAGTGCTAGAGGGGGACAGGGAAGAGAGCAGTACTTC
CDR3: CSARGGQGREQYF

J: TRBJ2-3
size: many
V: TRBV6-1
D: TRBD2
DNA: TGTGCCAGCAGTTACCGGGGACTAGAAGCAGATACGCAGTATTTT
CDR3: CASSYRGLEADTQYF

J: TRBJ1-2
size: .
V: TRBV7-8
D: TRBD1
DNA: TGTGCCAGCAGCATATCTCCGGGACAGCGACCTGGCTACACCTTC
CDR3: CASSISPGQRPGYTF

J: TRBJ2-1
size: .
V: TRBV20-1
D: TRBD1
DNA: TGCAGTGCTAAGGGGGACGGACAGGGTGTAAATGAGCAGTTCTTC
CDR3: CSAKGDGQGVNEQFF

J: TRBJ2-1
size: .
V: TRBV12-5
D: TRBD2
DNA: TGTGCTAGTGGTTTGGTAGCCTCCGGGGAAGCGGGGACCGTAAATGAGCAGTTCTTC
CDR3: CASGLVASGEAGTVNEQFF

J: TRBJ1-2
size: many
V: TRBV10-2
D: .
DNA: TGCGCCAGCAGTGAGGGCCGGGGGCGGATCTATAACTATGGCTACACCTTC
CDR3: CASSEGRGRIYNYGYTF